The rows below give T cell receptor beta chains drawn from one sample of a study of response to subunit inactivated influenza vaccine. TCRdb processed the RT-PCR reads anew with MiXCR; each CDR3 protein has one entry. The sample lists some 640,000 distinct CDR3 sequences, about 15% seen once, with around 6.5% in the top ten. The material sequenced was PBMCs from blood, taken roughly 2 weeks before vaccination. The source of these receptors is a man aged 50 to 59 who received an inactivated influenza vaccine. The CDR3 runs from the conserved cysteine through the conserved F or W. D genes are given only for firm matches. Not all rows give a size; the values are once, few, many and, for expanded clones, a class.

j_call clone_size v_call d_call cdr3_nt cdr3_aa
TRBJ2-5 few TRBV5-7 . TGTGCCAGCAGCGAGAGGACAGAAGAGACCCAGTACTTC CASSERTEETQYF
TRBJ2-3 . TRBV10-3 TRBD2 TGTGCCATCAGTGAGCCGGGGGGTGTAAGCACAGATACGCAGTATTTT CAISEPGGVSTDTQYF
TRBJ2-7 . TRBV7-9 TRBD1 TGTGCCAGCAGCCACACAGGGGAGCCTTCCTACGAGCAGTACTTC CASSHTGEPSYEQYF
TRBJ2-1 few TRBV7-2 . TGTGCCAGCAGCTTAGGGTCCTATGGTGAGCAGTTCTTC CASSLGSYGEQFF
TRBJ2-3 few TRBV20-1 . TGCAGTGCAGGGCAGGGGAACACAGATACGCAGTATTTT CSAGQGNTDTQYF
TRBJ2-7 . TRBV12-3/TRBV12-4 TRBD2 TGTGCCAGCAGGAGAAGCGGGACCAGCTCCTACGAGCAGTACTTC CASRRSGTSSYEQYF
TRBJ1-2 few TRBV10-2 . TGCGCCAGCAGTGAAAGTTCGTCTAACTATGGCTACACCTTC CASSESSSNYGYTF
TRBJ2-3 . TRBV5-4 TRBD1 TGTGCCAGCAGCTTGACAGGGGGAACCACAGATACGCAGTATTTT CASSLTGGTTDTQYF
TRBJ2-1 . TRBV11-3 . TGTGCCAGCAGCTTAGATCCCAATTCGAATGAGCAGTTCTTC CASSLDPNSNEQFF
TRBJ2-2 few TRBV15 . TGTGCCACCAGCAGAAGGGCCATAGCTTGGACCGGGGAGCTGTTTTTT CATSRRAIAWTGELFF
TRBJ1-1 few TRBV7-2 . TGTGCCAGCAGCTCCCTTCAACTTGAAGCTTTCTTT CASSSLQLEAFF
TRBJ2-7 . TRBV5-5 TRBD1 TGTGCCAGCGGGCCGGGACAGGGGTTGAGGGAGCAGTACTTC CASGPGQGLREQYF
TRBJ1-4 few TRBV15 . TGTGCCACCAGCAAACAGTCTAATGAAAAACTGTTTTTT CATSKQSNEKLFF
TRBJ1-1 many TRBV2 . TGTGCCAGCCGGAGGAACACTGAAGCTTTCTTT CASRRNTEAFF
TRBJ2-7 many TRBV28 . TGTGCCAGCGGCTTTTTAGAGCAGTACTTC CASGFLEQYF
TRBJ2-1 many TRBV6-2/TRBV6-3 TRBD2 TGTGCCACCCTCGCGGGAGGGCCTTACAATGAGCAGTTCTTC CATLAGGPYNEQFF
TRBJ2-1 . TRBV24-1 . TGTGCCACCAGTGTCGGAGACTCCTACAATGAGCAGTTCTTC CATSVGDSYNEQFF
TRBJ2-2 . TRBV18 TRBD1 TGTGCCAGCTCACCCCTTCGAGACAGGGCCGGGGAGCTGTTTTTT CASSPLRDRAGELFF
TRBJ2-1 few TRBV11-3 . TGTGCCAGCAGCTTAGTGTTTAGGGATGAGCAGTTCTTC CASSLVFRDEQFF
TRBJ2-3 few TRBV5-1 TRBD2 TGCGCCAGCAGCCAAGGACTAGCGGGAGTTTTCTCGACAGATACGCAGTATTTT CASSQGLAGVFSTDTQYF
TRBJ1-2 . TRBV20-1 . TGCAGTGCTAAGGGGATCTATGGCTACACCTTC CSAKGIYGYTF
TRBJ2-1 few TRBV12-3/TRBV12-4 . TGTGCCAGCAGTGCCGGGGGCTCCTACAATGAGCAGTTCTTC CASSAGGSYNEQFF
TRBJ2-3 . TRBV9 . TGTGCCAGCAGCGTAGCTGCGGGGCATGGGGGAACAGATACGCAGTATTTT CASSVAAGHGGTDTQYF
TRBJ2-3 . TRBV15 . TGTGCCACCAGCAGAGGTAGCGGTGGTTGGGATACGCAGTATTTT CATSRGSGGWDTQYF
TRBJ2-1 few TRBV5-1 . TGCGCCAGCAGCTTGGATGCAGCCAATAACAATGAGCAGTTCTTC CASSLDAANNNEQFF
TRBJ2-1 many TRBV6-2/TRBV6-3 . TGTGCCAGCAGTTCGGACCCCCGCCCTTTATACAATGAGCAGTTCTTC CASSSDPRPLYNEQFF
TRBJ1-6 many TRBV5-1 . TGCGCCAGCAGCGGCGGAGCAAAGGATAATTCACCCCTCCACTTT CASSGGAKDNSPLHF
TRBJ2-3 . TRBV4-3 TRBD2 TGCGCCAGCAGCCAAGATTTTTTGCCTAGCGGGGGGGGAGATACGCAGTATTTT CASSQDFLPSGGGDTQYF
TRBJ2-3 . TRBV20-1 TRBD2 TGCAGTGCTAGAGTGGCTAGCGGGGGCACAGATACGCAGTATTTT CSARVASGGTDTQYF
TRBJ2-6 few TRBV12-3/TRBV12-4 . TGTGCCAGCCGCCAGAACTCTGGGGCCAACGTCCTGACTTTC CASRQNSGANVLTF
TRBJ2-7 . TRBV7-2 . TGTGCCAGCAGCTTAGTGGTGGGAGGTTCCGCCTACGAGCAGTACTTC CASSLVVGGSAYEQYF
TRBJ2-3 . TRBV4-2 . TGTGCCAGCAGCCAAAACCTCCGGGGAACAGGCCGCACAGATACGCAGTATTTT CASSQNLRGTGRTDTQYF
TRBJ2-7 . TRBV30 . TGTGCCTCTTCACCCTGGCAGAGCGACGAGCAGTACTTC CASSPWQSDEQYF
TRBJ2-3 many TRBV24-1 TRBD1 TGTGCCACCAGTGATCCGCGGGGACAGGGTGCAGATACGCAGTATTTT CATSDPRGQGADTQYF
TRBJ2-1 . TRBV7-2 TRBD2 TGTGCCAGCAGCCAAAGACTAGCGGCAGGCTACAATGAGCAGTTCTTC CASSQRLAAGYNEQFF
TRBJ2-2 . TRBV9 TRBD2 TGTGCCAGCAGCGTTAGCGGGAGAAACACCGGGGAGCTGTTTTTT CASSVSGRNTGELFF
TRBJ2-4 . TRBV7-2 . TGTGCCAGCAGCCCCGGGACGGGCGGTTTAAACATTCAGTACTTC CASSPGTGGLNIQYF
TRBJ2-3 few TRBV12-3/TRBV12-4 . TGTGCCAGCAGTTTACGACCCGAGGGCACAGATACGCAGTATTTT CASSLRPEGTDTQYF
TRBJ2-7 . TRBV6-2/TRBV6-3 . TGTGCCAGCAGTTACTCTCTGGGGACAAGCTCCTACGAGCAGTACTTC CASSYSLGTSSYEQYF
TRBJ2-1 many TRBV11-2 TRBD2 TGTGCCAGCACCCGTGCGTCGGGGGGGGCCGGTGAGCAGTTCTTC CASTRASGGAGEQFF
TRBJ2-2 few TRBV4-3 TRBD1 TGCGCCAGCAGCCAGCCCAGACAGGGCGCTACCACCGGGGAGCTGTTTTTT CASSQPRQGATTGELFF
TRBJ2-5 . TRBV2 TRBD1 TGTGCCAGCAGTGGCCGGGACAGGGGGCTGGAGACCCAGTACTTC CASSGRDRGLETQYF
TRBJ2-7 few TRBV29-1 TRBD1 TGCAGCGCGTGGGGGACAGGGGGCTACGAGCAGTACTTC CSAWGTGGYEQYF
TRBJ2-7 . TRBV27 . TGTGCCAGCAGCTCACGCACCGGGACCACCTACGAGCAGTACTTC CASSSRTGTTYEQYF
TRBJ2-1 many TRBV3-1 TRBD2 TGTGCCAGCAGCCGAGGACTAGCTCGTAGCCACAATGAGCAGTTCTTC CASSRGLARSHNEQFF
TRBJ2-5 few TRBV5-1 TRBD2 TGCGCCAGCAGCTTGGACCCGGGACTAGTGGCGGAGACCCAGTACTTC CASSLDPGLVAETQYF
TRBJ2-7 few TRBV7-6 TRBD2 TGTGCCAGCAGCTCCCCCGGGACTACTCTCTACGAGCAGTACTTC CASSSPGTTLYEQYF
TRBJ1-5 . TRBV19 . TGTGCCAGTAGTATAGTGTCTCCTCAGCCCCAGCATTTT CASSIVSPQPQHF
TRBJ2-7 . TRBV18 TRBD1 TGTGCCAGCTCACCACAGGTGGGGCACAGGGGGACCTACGAGCAGTACTTC CASSPQVGHRGTYEQYF
TRBJ1-5 . TRBV24-1 TRBD1 TGTGCCACCAGTGATGCAGGGACAGTCAATCAGCCCCAGCATTTT CATSDAGTVNQPQHF
TRBJ2-1 . TRBV7-2 . TGTGCCAGCAGCTTAGGGTCGGGGGATGGGCAGTTCTTC CASSLGSGDGQFF
TRBJ1-3 few TRBV10-3 . TGTGCCATCAGTGAGTCCCAGAACTCTGGAAACACCATATATTTT CAISESQNSGNTIYF
TRBJ2-3 few TRBV27 TRBD2 TGTGCCACCCAGCTAGCGGGGGGCACAGATACGCAGTATTTT CATQLAGGTDTQYF